One and the same sample provided the 17 T cell receptor beta chains below, sequenced in a study of T cells in Graves' hyperthyroidism and ophthalmopathy. TCR beta CDR3 region amplification was performed from RNA transcripts. First-round RT-PCR of the TCR CDR3 relied on the HTBI primer set. TCRdb fed the multiplex PCR reads into MiXCR, producing one record per CDR3 protein. The repertoire consists of 600,000 or so distinct CDR3 sequences, with roughly 15% occurring once and the leading ten covering around 13%. Sequences were obtained from blood. These receptors came from a woman aged 45-65 years with Graves' ophthalmopathy.

This clonotype occurred many times. This chain connects TRBV20-1 to TRBJ1-2; D gene ambiguous. Deletions cut 3 bases from V and 3 bases from J, with 23 bases between. The length of the CDR3 is 17 residues. CDR1 and CDR2 from the germline V gene are DFQATT and SNEGSKA (reference sequence). CDR3 protein: CSASTVFLGEPDYGYTF. CDR3 bases: TGCAGTGCTAGTACAGTCTTTCTGGGAGAACCAGACTATGGCTACACCTTC.

DNA for the CDR3: TGTGCCAGCGCCCCGTGGCAGGGTAATAGGAGAATAGGGGCCTACGAGCAGTACTTC. It translates to CASAPWQGNRRIGAYEQYF. The V call is TRBV19, the J call TRBJ2-7; tentatively, D is TRBD1 (5 bases). Looked up from germline, CDR1 is LNHDA and CDR2 is SQIVND (reference sequence). Trimming removed 9 bases from V and 2 bases from J, with 32 bases in between. This CDR3 is built from 19 residues.

Ten or more counts support this clonotype. The rearrangement uses TRBV5-6 and TRBJ2-7; 11 bases are shared with TRBD2. The CDR3 covers 15 residues. Germline-derived CDR1 and CDR2 are SGHDT and YYEEEE. Losses at the gene ends were 4 bases for V and 6 bases for J; bases not matched to a gene: 9. CDR3 loop: CASSPRTSGPSEQYF. DNA of the CDR3: TGTGCCAGCAGCCCGAGGACTAGCGGGCCGTCCGAGCAGTACTTC.

The sample holds many counts of this clonotype. The genes are TRBV28 and TRBJ1-1; D possibly corresponds to TRBD1 (6 bases). The CDR3 loop spans 17 amino acids. Trimming cost V 5 bases and J 4 bases, with 23 bases left between them. Germline lookup yields CDR1 MDHEN and CDR2 SYDVKM. The DNA for the CDR3 is TGTGCCAGCAGTCCTGCCGGAAGGGGGAAAGTGGGCACTGAAGCTTTCTTT. It translates to CASSPAGRGKVGTEAFF.

This clonotype was counted ten times or more. The rearrangement uses TRBV6-1 and TRBJ1-2; tentatively, D is TRBD1 (6 bases). Germline assignment: CDR1 MNHNS and CDR2 SASEGT. Trimming removed 5 bases from V and 2 bases from J, with 9 bases in between. The CDR3 is made up of 13 amino acids. The CDR3: CASSKGHNYGYTF. The CDR3 DNA is TGTGCCAGCAGTAAGGGACACAACTATGGCTACACCTTC.

This clonotype turned up a few times. V usage is TRBV4-3 and J usage is TRBJ2-7, with 9 bases fitting TRBD2. The trim removed 0 bases at V and 3 bases at J, leaving 6 bases unmatched. From germline, CDR1 is LGHNA and CDR2 YSLEER. This CDR3 contains 16 residues. The CDR3 protein is CASSQDRASGNYEQYF. The CDR3, as DNA: TGCGCCAGCAGCCAAGATCGGGCTAGCGGGAACTACGAGCAGTACTTC.

This sequence joins TRBV28 and TRBJ2-1, with 12 nucleotides matching TRBD2. J was trimmed by 10 bases and V by 5 bases; bases with no gene match: 6. The CDR3 has 14 residues. Per the germline V gene, CDR1 is MDHEN and CDR2 is SYDVKM. The DNA for the CDR3 is TGTGCCAGCAGTAGAAGGACTAGCGGGAAAGAGCAGTTCTTC. As protein: CASSRRTSGKEQFF.

The chain employs TRBV15 and TRBJ2-1; D possibly matches TRBD1 or TRBD2 (5 bases each). The CDR3 covers 12 residues. V was clipped by 5 bases and J by 11 bases, with 13 bases between them. In germline, CDR1 is LNHNV, CDR2 YYDKDF (reference sequence). The DNA for the CDR3 is TGTGCCACCAGCCCCCCCCCGGGACAGCAGTTCTTC. Protein: CATSPPPGQQFF. The full variable domain, in which reference TRBV15 and TRBJ2-1 provide the parts outside the CDR3, is DAMVIQNPRYQVTQFGKPVTLSCSQTLNHNVMYWYQQKSSQAPKLLFHYYDKDFNNEADTPDNFQSRRPNTSFCFLDIRSPGLGDTAMYLCATSPPPGQQFFGPGTRLTVL.

The V and J genes are TRBV5-1 and TRBJ2-1; D gene ambiguous. The CDR3 runs to 13 residues. The V gene's germline CDR1 is SGHRS and CDR2 YFSETQ. V was pared by 4 bases and J by 8 bases, with 13 bases between. The CDR3 here is CASSITWTDEQFF. As DNA, the CDR3 is TGCGCCAGCAGCATAACCTGGACGGATGAGCAGTTCTTC.

At least ten counts were recorded for this clonotype. The genes are TRBV25-1 and TRBJ2-7; D perhaps matches TRBD2 (6 bases). The CDR3 spans 15 residues. Germline V lookup: CDR1 MGHDK, CDR2 SYGVNS. The V and J ends lost 0 bases and 6 bases respectively, with 15 bases between them. The CDR3 sequence: CASSEYRRGASEQYF. CDR3 DNA: TGTGCCAGCAGTGAATATCGGCGGGGAGCTAGCGAGCAGTACTTC.

J is TRBJ1-5 and V is TRBV5-1; D remains ambiguous. CDR3 length equals 14 residues. V lost 0 bases and J lost 4, with 8 bases in between. The germline V gene has CDR1 SGHRS and CDR2 YFSETQ. CDR3 region: CASSLDSTNQPQHF. The CDR3 DNA sequence: TGCGCCAGCAGCTTGGACAGTACAAATCAGCCCCAGCATTTT.

At least ten counts were recorded for this clonotype. This CDR3 is CASSWVAGYNEQFF. CDR3 nucleotides: TGTGCCAGCAGCTGGGTAGCGGGCTACAATGAGCAGTTCTTC. The V and J genes are TRBV7-9 and TRBJ2-1; 7 bases are a match to TRBD2. Germline V lookup: CDR1 SEHNR, CDR2 FQNEAQ (reference sequence). The ends lost 4 bases at V and 3 bases at J; junction bases unmatched: 3. The CDR3 is made up of 14 amino acids. The entire variable domain, with the rest obtained from reference TRBV7-9 and TRBJ2-1, is as follows: DTGVSQNPRHKITKRGQNVTFRCDPISEHNRLYWYRQTLGQGPEFLTYFQNEAQLEKSRLLSDRFSAERPKGSFSTLEIQRTEQGDSAMYLCASSWVAGYNEQFFGPGTRLTVL.

At least ten counts were recorded for this clonotype. This chain joins TRBV6-1 and TRBJ2-7; 14 bases match TRBD2. From germline, CDR1 is MNHNS and CDR2 SASEGT. The V segment lost 5 bases and the J segment 5 bases; nucleotides outside the gene matches: 8. This CDR3 is built from 16 residues. CDR3 sequence (DNA): TGTGCCAGCAGTACCCGACTAGCGGGAGGGTATGACGAGCAGTACTTC. Residues: CASSTRLAGGYDEQYF.

This clonotype was counted many times. The chain employs TRBV2 and TRBJ2-3, with 9 bases lining up with TRBD2. The CDR3 is 13 residues long. J gave up 5 bases and V 11 bases, and 8 bases lay outside the gene matches. Per the germline V gene, CDR1 is SNHLY and CDR2 is FYNNEI. As DNA, the CDR3 is TGTGCCTCGGGTAGCGGGAGTCAAGATACGCAGTATTTT. It yields the protein CASGSGSQDTQYF.

In this sample, this clonotype turned up many times. The chain employs TRBV2 and TRBJ1-2; TRBD1 matches at 7 bases. The CDR3 covers 15 residues. Trimming took 6 bases from V and 4 from J; bases not matched to a gene: 11. The V gene's germline CDR1 is SNHLY and CDR2 FYNNEI. The DNA of the CDR3 is TGTGCCAGCAGAAGGGACAGACCGGATATCTATGGCTACACCTTC. This encodes CASRRDRPDIYGYTF.

This clonotype was seen a few times. J is TRBJ2-6 and V is TRBV12-3 or TRBV12-4; 11 nucleotides line up with TRBD2. The ends lost 3 bases at V and 1 base at J; junction bases unmatched: 8. CDR3 length equals 19 residues. The CDR3 sequence: CASSFRGLAVYSGANVLTF. The CDR3 DNA sequence: TGTGCCAGCAGTTTTAGGGGACTAGCGGTGTATTCTGGGGCCAACGTCCTGACTTTC.

V gene TRBV4-2 combines with J gene TRBJ1-5; D uncertain. V was clipped by 0 bases and J by 0 bases, with 6 bases between them. There are 15 residues in the CDR3. Per germline, CDR1 LGHNA and CDR2 YNFKEQ. The CDR3 loop reads CASSQDRASNQPQHF. CDR3 nucleotides: TGTGCCAGCAGCCAAGATCGCGCTAGCAATCAGCCCCAGCATTTT.